The rows below give T cell receptor beta chains drawn from one sample of a study of blood T cell repertoires in COVID-19. The protocol was immunoSEQ multiplex PCR, while the TCRdb copy is restricted to in-frame clones and leaves out a portion. The table includes about 140,000 clones, about nine tenths detected once. The source material was peripheral blood. These receptor sequences come from a human donor with COVID-19, enrolled during active disease. The donor label of this sample is uncertain. CDR3s include the opening cysteine and the closing phenylalanine or tryptophan. D genes are given only for firm matches. A clone size is listed for some rows: how often the clone was seen (once, few, many), or a class if it is expanded.

d_call,j_call,v_call,clone_size,cdr3_nt,cdr3_aa
TRBD2,TRBJ2-5,TRBV11-2,NA,TGTGCCAGCAGCTTAGACAAGACTAGCGCAGGGACCCAGTACTTC,CASSLDKTSAGTQYF
TRBD1,TRBJ1-3,TRBV18,NA,TGTGCCAGCTCAACAACCGACCTTGGGACAGGGTCTGTCTTGAGCGGAAACACCATATATTTT,CASSTTDLGTGSVLSGNTIYF
NA,TRBJ1-4,TRBV9,NA,TGTGCCAGCAGCCTTTTCCTAGGGGAGGGTAATGAAAAACTGTTTTTT,CASSLFLGEGNEKLFF
NA,TRBJ1-4,TRBV5-1,once,TGCGCCAGCAGCTTGACGGCAACTAATGAAAAACTGTTTTTT,CASSLTATNEKLFF
NA,TRBJ1-2,TRBV7-9,once,TGTGCCAGCAGCCACACCGGGTACTATGGCTACACCTTC,CASSHTGYYGYTF
NA,TRBJ1-6,TRBV30,NA,TGTGCCTGGAGTGGGACAGTTTCTCATAATTCACCCCTCCACTTT,CAWSGTVSHNSPLHF
NA,TRBJ1-1,TRBV3-1/TRBV3-2,NA,TGTGCCAGCAGCCAAGGGTTCAGGGACACTGAAGCTTTCTTT,CASSQGFRDTEAFF
TRBD1,TRBJ2-6,TRBV3-1/TRBV3-2,NA,TGTGCCAGCAGCCGGGGGACAGTCCCTGGGGCCAACGTCCTGACTTTC,CASSRGTVPGANVLTF
NA,TRBJ1-3,TRBV7-6,once,TGTGCCAGCAGCTTAGCGCGGGGGTACTCTGGAAACACCATATATTTT,CASSLARGYSGNTIYF
NA,TRBJ1-4,TRBV12-3/TRBV12-4,many,TGTGCCAGCAGTCACCCGTCGGGAAAACTGTTTTTT,CASSHPSGKLFF
TRBD2,TRBJ2-1,TRBV9,NA,TGTGCCAGCAGCGCACTATTAACTAGCGGGAGCTCCTACAATGAGCAGTTCTTC,CASSALLTSGSSYNEQFF
NA,TRBJ2-4,TRBV21-1,NA,TGTGCCAGCCGAGCCGGTGGGGACAGGGTTCAAAACATTCAGTACTTC,CASRAGGDRVQNIQYF
TRBD2,TRBJ2-7,TRBV5-5,NA,TGTGCCAGCAGCTTGGTACCAGCGGGGGCCTACGAGCAGTACTTC,CASSLVPAGAYEQYF
NA,TRBJ1-4,TRBV21-1,NA,TGTGCCAGCAGCAAGCGACAGGGAGCAACTAATGAAAAACTGTTTTTT,CASSKRQGATNEKLFF
NA,TRBJ2-1,TRBV6-7,NA,TGTGCCAGCAGTCCCGACCTGACAGTCAATGAGCAGTTCTTC,CASSPDLTVNEQFF
NA,TRBJ1-2,TRBV27,NA,TGTGCCAGCAGTTTATGGGGGACACCAGCTAACTATGGCTACACCTTC,CASSLWGTPANYGYTF
NA,TRBJ2-3,TRBV7-3,once,TGTGCCAGCAGCTTAATGCAGGGGTTAGGGTCAGATACGCAGTATTTT,CASSLMQGLGSDTQYF
NA,TRBJ2-7,TRBV10-1,NA,TGCGCCAGCAGTGGGCCCCAGGGCCCCTCCTACGAGCAGTACTTC,CASSGPQGPSYEQYF
NA,TRBJ1-3,TRBV11-2,NA,TGTGCCAGCAGCTTTCCCACACTATCTGGAAACACCATATATTTT,CASSFPTLSGNTIYF
NA,TRBJ1-1,TRBV7-3,NA,TGTGCCAGCAGCCCCAAGGGAGGGGGGCTGAACACTGAAGCTTTCTTT,CASSPKGGGLNTEAFF
NA,TRBJ1-4,TRBV5-1,few,TGCGCCAGCAGCCTTCAGGGGCAAGCTAATAATGAAAAACTGTTTTTT,CASSLQGQANNEKLFF
TRBD2,TRBJ2-7,TRBV4-1,few,TGCGCCAGCAGCCAAGATACCCTAGCGGGCCTCTCCTACGAGCAGTACTTC,CASSQDTLAGLSYEQYF
TRBD2,TRBJ2-3,TRBV10-1,NA,TGCGCCAGCAGTGAGACCCGGGGGGGAACAGATACGCAGTATTTT,CASSETRGGTDTQYF
NA,TRBJ1-1,TRBV19,NA,TGTGCCAGTAGTTCCCCCCCCGGTGAAGCTTTCTTT,CASSSPPGEAFF
NA,TRBJ1-2,TRBV6-5,NA,TGTGCCAGCAGGCGCTCGAAGTCCTATGGCTACACCTTC,CASRRSKSYGYTF
NA,TRBJ1-1,TRBV5-1,NA,TGCGCCAGCAGCTTGGCCAGGGACACTGAAGCTTTCTTT,CASSLARDTEAFF
NA,TRBJ2-1,TRBV5-1,NA,TGCGCCAGCAGCTTGGGGGGGACTTACGGCAATGAGCAGTTCTTC,CASSLGGTYGNEQFF
NA,TRBJ2-3,TRBV9,NA,TGTGCCAGCAGCGTAACAGGCACAGATACGCAGTATTTT,CASSVTGTDTQYF
TRBD1,TRBJ1-2,TRBV5-1,NA,TGCGCCAGCAGCTTGACACCGGGACAGGGTAAAATGTATGGCTACACCTTC,CASSLTPGQGKMYGYTF
TRBD1,TRBJ1-1,TRBV6-6,NA,TGTGCCAGCAGTTCCGGGACAGGGGTCCCGGGGGCAGAAGCTTTCTTT,CASSSGTGVPGAEAFF
NA,TRBJ1-1,TRBV5-4,once,TGTGCCAGCAGCTTGGGCGGGGATAACACTGAAGCTTTCTTT,CASSLGGDNTEAFF
TRBD1,TRBJ1-4,TRBV7-9,NA,TGTGCCAGCAGGAACAGGGGACCTAATGAAAAACTGTTTTTT,CASRNRGPNEKLFF
NA,TRBJ1-5,TRBV6-5,NA,TGTGCCAGCATGCGGGCAGGCAATCAGCCCCAGCATTTT,CASMRAGNQPQHF
NA,TRBJ1-5,TRBV15,NA,TGTGCCACCAGCAGAGATCGAGGTTACAATCAGCCCCAGCATTTT,CATSRDRGYNQPQHF
NA,TRBJ2-7,TRBV27,NA,TGTGCCAGCAGTTTGGTGGGGCAGAGCTCCTACGAGCAGTACTTC,CASSLVGQSSYEQYF
NA,TRBJ2-7,TRBV5-1,NA,TGCGCCAGCAGCTTGGACCCGGGATATCGCGAGCAGTACTTC,CASSLDPGYREQYF
TRBD1,TRBJ2-2,TRBV25-1,NA,TGTGCCAGCAGTGAAGAGACAGGGATCGGGGAGCTGTTTTTT,CASSEETGIGELFF
TRBD1,TRBJ1-2,TRBV15,NA,TGTGCCACCAGCACAATAAGGGGGCTGCAACGATATGGCTACACCTTC,CATSTIRGLQRYGYTF
NA,TRBJ1-6,TRBV27,NA,TGTGCCAGCAGTCCGGGTCTTACCCCCTATAATTCACCCCTCCACTTT,CASSPGLTPYNSPLHF
NA,TRBJ2-1,TRBV5-6,once,TGTGCCAGCAGCTTGCCCGTAGAAGATGAGCAGTTCTTC,CASSLPVEDEQFF
TRBD1,TRBJ2-1,TRBV28,NA,TGTGCCAGCAGAACGACAGGGTTAACCTACAATGAGCAGTTCTTC,CASRTTGLTYNEQFF
NA,TRBJ2-3,TRBV6-4,once,TGTGCCAGCAGTGAGCAGGGTACTTCCACAGATACGCAGTATTTT,CASSEQGTSTDTQYF
NA,TRBJ2-2,TRBV2,NA,TGTGCCAGCAGTGATCGGGTCCCCGGGGAGCTGTTTTTT,CASSDRVPGELFF
NA,TRBJ2-2,TRBV6-5,NA,TGTGCCAGCAGTTACGGGACATACGGGGAGCTGTTTTTT,CASSYGTYGELFF
NA,TRBJ2-7,TRBV4-1,NA,TGCGCCAGCAGCCACCCCCAAAAGGGGGTTCCGAAGTACTTC,CASSHPQKGVPKYF